This TCR beta chain stems from a study of shared clonotypes between healthy human individuals. Assay used: immunoSEQ multiplex PCR; TCRdb lists only in-frame clones, some missing. In the table there are roughly 1,000,000 clones, 78% of which are singletons. Broader study findings: Depth of sequencing was expected to influence donor clonotype sharing.

Looked up from germline, CDR1 is SNHLY and CDR2 is FYNNEI. Losses at the gene ends were 8 bases for V and 0 bases for J; bases not matched to a gene: 5. The CDR3 consists of 15 residues. The table lists this clone with a count of one. The antigen is undetermined. Sequencing was performed on memory CD4+ T cells from PBMCs. The subset denotes: CD45RA-negative fraction. The receptor was isolated from a man aged 18 to 30 in good health. Some clones in this sample may be carry-over from other donors' samples. This rearrangement joins TRBV2 to TRBJ1-4, with TRBD1 matching over 8 bases. The CDR3 protein is CASLAQGATNEKLFF. The DNA for the CDR3 is TGTGCCAGCCTGGCACAGGGGGCAACTAATGAAAAACTGTTTTTT.